This TCR beta chain was identified during a study of glioma-infiltrating T cells after dendritic cell vaccination. The CDR3 runs 17 residues. Germline CDR1 SGHTA, CDR2 FQGNSA. The ends lost 1 base at V and 10 bases at J; junction bases unmatched: 9. None of the glioblastoma patients had an isocitrate dehydrogenase mutation. Input was roughly 2.2 ug genomic DNA, or all available if less. The primer mix had 60 V beta and 13 J beta primers. Libraries were prepared by immunoSEQ multiplex PCR; TCRdb keeps only in-frame clonotypes and omits some of them. The sample lists roughly 68,000 clones, around 83% occurring once.

Sequencing was performed on blood, taken before dendritic cell vaccination. The V and J genes are TRBV7-2 and TRBJ2-3; TRBD2 agrees at 15 bases. The sequence was obtained from a human donor with glioblastoma. CDR3 DNA: TGTGCCAGCAGCTTAGGGACTAGCGGGGGGGCGCGGGGTCCGCAGTATTTT. Translated: CASSLGTSGGARGPQYF.